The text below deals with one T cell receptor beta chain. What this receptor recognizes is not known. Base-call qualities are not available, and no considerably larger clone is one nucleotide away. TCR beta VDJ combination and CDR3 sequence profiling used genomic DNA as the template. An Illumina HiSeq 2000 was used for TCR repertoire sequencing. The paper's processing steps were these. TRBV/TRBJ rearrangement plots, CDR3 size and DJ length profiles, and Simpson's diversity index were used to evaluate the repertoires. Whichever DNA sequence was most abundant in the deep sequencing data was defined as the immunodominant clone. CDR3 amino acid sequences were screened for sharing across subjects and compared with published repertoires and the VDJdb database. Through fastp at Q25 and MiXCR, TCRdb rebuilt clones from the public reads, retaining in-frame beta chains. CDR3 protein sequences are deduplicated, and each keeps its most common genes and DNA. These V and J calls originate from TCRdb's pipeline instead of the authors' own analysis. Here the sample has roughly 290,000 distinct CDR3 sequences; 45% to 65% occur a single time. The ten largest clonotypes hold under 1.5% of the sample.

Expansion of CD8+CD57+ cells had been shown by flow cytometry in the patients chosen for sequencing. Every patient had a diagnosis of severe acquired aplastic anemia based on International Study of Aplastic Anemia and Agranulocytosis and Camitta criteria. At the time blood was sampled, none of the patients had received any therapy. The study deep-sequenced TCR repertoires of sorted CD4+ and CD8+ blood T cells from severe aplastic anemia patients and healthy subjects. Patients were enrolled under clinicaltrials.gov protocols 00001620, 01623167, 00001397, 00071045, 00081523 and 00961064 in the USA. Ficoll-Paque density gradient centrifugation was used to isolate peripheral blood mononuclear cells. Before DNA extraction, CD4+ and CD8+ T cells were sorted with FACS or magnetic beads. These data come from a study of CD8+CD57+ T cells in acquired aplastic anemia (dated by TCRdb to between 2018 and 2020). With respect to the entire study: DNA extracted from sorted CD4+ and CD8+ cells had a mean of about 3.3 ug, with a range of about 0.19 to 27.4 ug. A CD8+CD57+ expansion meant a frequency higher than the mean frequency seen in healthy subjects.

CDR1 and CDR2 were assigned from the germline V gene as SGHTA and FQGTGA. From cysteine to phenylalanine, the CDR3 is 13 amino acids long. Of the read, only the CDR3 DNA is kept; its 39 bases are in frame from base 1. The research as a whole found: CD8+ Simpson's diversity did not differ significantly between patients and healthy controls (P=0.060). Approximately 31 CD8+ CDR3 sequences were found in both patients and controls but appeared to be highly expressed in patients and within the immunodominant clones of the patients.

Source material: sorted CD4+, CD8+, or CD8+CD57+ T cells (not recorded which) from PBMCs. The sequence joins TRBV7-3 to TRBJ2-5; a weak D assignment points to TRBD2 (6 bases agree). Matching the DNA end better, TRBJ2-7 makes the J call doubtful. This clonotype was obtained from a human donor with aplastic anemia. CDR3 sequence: CASSSSAGSEQYF. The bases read TGTGCCAGCAGCTCTAGCGCGGGGTCCGAGCAGTACTTC.